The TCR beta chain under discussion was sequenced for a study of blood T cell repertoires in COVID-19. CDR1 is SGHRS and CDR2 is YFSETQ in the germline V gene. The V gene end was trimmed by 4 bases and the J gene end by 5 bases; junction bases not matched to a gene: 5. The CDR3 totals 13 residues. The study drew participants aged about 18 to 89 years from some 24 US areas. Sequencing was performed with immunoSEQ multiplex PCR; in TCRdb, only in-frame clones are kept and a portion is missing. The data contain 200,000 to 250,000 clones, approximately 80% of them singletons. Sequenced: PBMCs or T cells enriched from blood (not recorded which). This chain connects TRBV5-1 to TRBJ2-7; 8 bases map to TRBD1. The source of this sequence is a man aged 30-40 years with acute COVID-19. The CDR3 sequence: CASSPGQGHEQYF. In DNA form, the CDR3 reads TGCGCCAGCAGCCCCGGACAGGGCCACGAGCAGTACTTC. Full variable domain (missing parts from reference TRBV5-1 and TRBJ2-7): KAGVTQTPRYLIKTRGQQVTLSCSPISGHRSVSWYQQTPGQGLQFLFEYFSETQRNKGNFPGRFSGRQFSNSRSEMNVSTLELGDSALYLCASSPGQGHEQYFGPGTRLTVT.